These T cell receptor beta chains were read from a single sample in a study of blood T cell repertoires in COVID-19. The data were produced by immunoSEQ multiplex PCR, yet TCRdb's version contains in-frame clones alone and is incomplete. The repertoire has some 180,000 clones, roughly 76% of them found once; the top ten carry 9.5% to 11%. The material sequenced was peripheral blood. These receptor sequences come from a woman aged 35 to 49 with COVID-19, enrolled during active disease. Both conserved end residues are part of each CDR3. D genes are given only for firm matches. Not every row has a clone size; where given, it reads once, few, many or a size class.

abundance: -; j_gene: TRBJ1-1; v_gene: TRBV27; d_gene: TRBD1; CDR3aa: CASSLLGQGGTEAFF; CDR3nt: TGTGCCAGCAGTTTATTAGGACAGGGTGGCACTGAAGCTTTCTTT
abundance: few; j_gene: TRBJ1-4; v_gene: TRBV6-5; d_gene: TRBD1; CDR3aa: CASSRTGVGEKLFF; CDR3nt: TGTGCCAGCAGCAGGACAGGGGTTGGTGAAAAACTGTTTTTT
abundance: -; j_gene: TRBJ1-6; v_gene: TRBV11-2; d_gene: TRBD1; CDR3aa: CASSTGTGNSPLHF; CDR3nt: TGTGCCAGCAGCACAGGGACAGGGAATTCACCCCTCCACTTT
abundance: -; j_gene: TRBJ1-2; v_gene: TRBV7-9; d_gene: TRBD1; CDR3aa: CASRPTGQGAYGYTF; CDR3nt: TGTGCCAGCAGACCTACTGGACAGGGAGCCTATGGCTACACCTTC
abundance: -; j_gene: TRBJ1-5; v_gene: TRBV6-9; d_gene: TRBD1; CDR3aa: CASSYKGTDNQPQHF; CDR3nt: TGTGCCAGCAGTTATAAGGGGACAGACAATCAGCCCCAGCATTTT
abundance: -; j_gene: TRBJ2-5; v_gene: TRBV7-6; d_gene: TRBD2; CDR3aa: CASSFRDYEQETQYF; CDR3nt: TGTGCCAGCAGCTTTCGGGACTACGAACAAGAGACCCAGTACTTC
abundance: -; j_gene: TRBJ2-2; v_gene: TRBV9; d_gene: -; CDR3aa: CASSVSRRTGELFF; CDR3nt: TGTGCCAGCAGCGTTTCGAGGCGGACCGGGGAGCTGTTTTTT
abundance: once; j_gene: TRBJ2-6; v_gene: TRBV5-4; d_gene: TRBD1; CDR3aa: CASSSGTGDSGANVLTF; CDR3nt: TGTGCCAGCAGTTCCGGGACAGGGGACTCTGGGGCCAACGTCCTGACTTTC
abundance: -; j_gene: TRBJ2-1; v_gene: TRBV27; d_gene: -; CDR3aa: CASSLGGRIEQFF; CDR3nt: TGTGCCAGCAGTTTGGGTGGGAGGATTGAGCAGTTCTTC
abundance: -; j_gene: TRBJ2-2; v_gene: TRBV28; d_gene: TRBD2; CDR3aa: CASTLSGSFGGELFF; CDR3nt: TGTGCCAGCACCTTGAGCGGGAGCTTCGGCGGGGAGCTGTTTTTT
abundance: many; j_gene: TRBJ1-5; v_gene: TRBV30; d_gene: TRBD1; CDR3aa: CAWSSGGDGNQPQHF; CDR3nt: TGTGCCTGGAGTTCAGGGGGCGACGGCAATCAGCCCCAGCATTTT
abundance: -; j_gene: TRBJ1-2; v_gene: TRBV27; d_gene: -; CDR3aa: CASSRAGNYGYTF; CDR3nt: TGTGCCAGCAGTCGAGCAGGAAACTATGGCTACACCTTC
abundance: -; j_gene: TRBJ2-7; v_gene: TRBV9; d_gene: -; CDR3aa: CASSVNPGVREQYF; CDR3nt: TGTGCCAGCAGCGTAAATCCGGGAGTGCGCGAGCAGTACTTC
abundance: -; j_gene: TRBJ2-1; v_gene: TRBV9; d_gene: -; CDR3aa: CASSPHLQIAEQFF; CDR3nt: TGTGCCAGCAGCCCCCACCTTCAGATTGCTGAGCAGTTCTTC
abundance: -; j_gene: TRBJ2-1; v_gene: TRBV11-2; d_gene: -; CDR3aa: CASSLTRGGAILDEQFF; CDR3nt: TGTGCCAGCAGCCTGACGAGGGGCGGGGCGATTTTGGATGAGCAGTTCTTC
abundance: -; j_gene: TRBJ2-5; v_gene: TRBV18; d_gene: -; CDR3aa: CASSLGQPPETQYF; CDR3nt: TGTGCCAGCTCACTAGGACAGCCCCCAGAGACCCAGTACTTC
abundance: -; j_gene: TRBJ2-5; v_gene: TRBV7-9; d_gene: -; CDR3aa: CASSRLSRAGPETQYF; CDR3nt: TGTGCCAGCAGCCGTCTCTCTCGGGCGGGCCCGGAGACCCAGTACTTC
abundance: -; j_gene: TRBJ2-3; v_gene: TRBV29-1; d_gene: TRBD2; CDR3aa: CSVERGKADTQYF; CDR3nt: TGCAGCGTTGAGCGGGGGAAGGCAGATACGCAGTATTTT
abundance: -; j_gene: TRBJ2-7; v_gene: TRBV18; d_gene: -; CDR3aa: CASSQRVYEQYF; CDR3nt: TGTGCCAGCTCCCAGAGGGTCTACGAGCAGTACTTC
abundance: -; j_gene: TRBJ2-1; v_gene: TRBV27; d_gene: TRBD2; CDR3aa: CASRLAGANNEQFF; CDR3nt: TGTGCCAGCAGACTAGCGGGGGCGAACAATGAGCAGTTCTTC
abundance: -; j_gene: TRBJ1-6; v_gene: TRBV27; d_gene: -; CDR3aa: CASSLSRRGENSPLHF; CDR3nt: TGTGCCAGCAGTTTATCGAGGAGAGGTGAAAATTCACCCCTCCACTTT
abundance: -; j_gene: TRBJ2-7; v_gene: TRBV3-1/TRBV3-2; d_gene: TRBD2; CDR3aa: CASRHSGIGDEQYF; CDR3nt: TGTGCCAGCAGACATAGCGGGATCGGGGACGAGCAGTACTTC
abundance: -; j_gene: TRBJ1-2; v_gene: TRBV6-1; d_gene: -; CDR3aa: CASSEAWGHGYTF; CDR3nt: TGTGCCAGCAGTGAAGCCTGGGGGCATGGCTACACCTTC
abundance: -; j_gene: TRBJ2-3; v_gene: TRBV15; d_gene: -; CDR3aa: CATSRDPGRIPPTNTQYF; CDR3nt: TGTGCCACCAGCAGAGATCCGGGTCGGATCCCACCCACGAATACGCAGTATTTT
abundance: -; j_gene: TRBJ2-7; v_gene: TRBV27; d_gene: TRBD2; CDR3aa: CASSHGLAGTYEQYF; CDR3nt: TGTGCCAGCAGCCACGGACTAGCGGGGACCTACGAGCAGTACTTC
abundance: -; j_gene: TRBJ2-1; v_gene: TRBV29-1; d_gene: TRBD2; CDR3aa: CSVRAGASYNEQFF; CDR3nt: TGCAGCGTTCGGGCGGGAGCTTCCTACAATGAGCAGTTCTTC
abundance: -; j_gene: TRBJ1-3; v_gene: TRBV6-2/TRBV6-3; d_gene: TRBD1; CDR3aa: CASRSGGSGNTIYF; CDR3nt: TGTGCCAGCCGTTCAGGGGGCTCTGGAAACACCATATATTTT
abundance: -; j_gene: TRBJ2-1; v_gene: TRBV28; d_gene: TRBD1; CDR3aa: CASRPGTGPYNEQFF; CDR3nt: TGTGCCAGCAGGCCCGGGACAGGTCCCTACAATGAGCAGTTCTTC
abundance: -; j_gene: TRBJ2-1; v_gene: TRBV7-9; d_gene: -; CDR3aa: CASSPRTQSSYNEQFF; CDR3nt: TGTGCCAGCAGCCCTCGGACTCAAAGCTCCTACAATGAGCAGTTCTTC
abundance: few; j_gene: TRBJ1-2; v_gene: TRBV5-5; d_gene: TRBD1; CDR3aa: CASSRDRDYGYTF; CDR3nt: TGTGCCAGCAGCCGGGACAGGGACTATGGCTACACCTTC
abundance: -; j_gene: TRBJ2-6; v_gene: TRBV30; d_gene: -; CDR3aa: CAKGGVGSGANVLTF; CDR3nt: TGTGCTAAGGGCGGGGTTGGCTCTGGGGCCAACGTCCTGACTTTC
abundance: -; j_gene: TRBJ1-3; v_gene: TRBV30; d_gene: -; CDR3aa: CAWDLRSGNTIYF; CDR3nt: TGTGCCTGGGACCTAAGAAGTGGAAACACCATATATTTT
abundance: -; j_gene: TRBJ2-6; v_gene: TRBV19; d_gene: TRBD2; CDR3aa: CASVRGGTGANVLTF; CDR3nt: TGTGCCAGTGTTCGGGGGGGGACTGGGGCCAACGTCCTGACTTTC
abundance: -; j_gene: TRBJ1-1; v_gene: TRBV3-1/TRBV3-2; d_gene: -; CDR3aa: CASSQPGARYEAFF; CDR3nt: TGTGCCAGCAGCCAACCAGGGGCCCGTTATGAAGCTTTCTTT
abundance: -; j_gene: TRBJ2-5; v_gene: TRBV6-6; d_gene: TRBD1; CDR3aa: CASKGQGGQETQYF; CDR3nt: TGTGCCAGCAAGGGACAGGGGGGCCAAGAGACCCAGTACTTC
abundance: once; j_gene: TRBJ1-2; v_gene: TRBV28; d_gene: -; CDR3aa: CASSLSPGPLDGYTF; CDR3nt: TGTGCCAGCAGCTTAAGTCCTGGCCCCCTCGATGGCTACACCTTC
abundance: -; j_gene: TRBJ1-6; v_gene: TRBV27; d_gene: TRBD1; CDR3aa: CASSFRTGGAFQSPLHF; CDR3nt: TGTGCCAGCAGTTTCAGGACAGGGGGCGCATTTCAATCACCCCTCCACTTT
abundance: -; j_gene: TRBJ1-2; v_gene: TRBV5-6; d_gene: -; CDR3aa: CASSLRGSYGYTF; CDR3nt: TGTGCCAGCAGCTTGCGGGGTAGCTATGGCTACACCTTC
abundance: -; j_gene: TRBJ1-5; v_gene: TRBV27; d_gene: -; CDR3aa: CASSSHKGGVHHF; CDR3nt: TGTGCCAGCAGTTCACACAAGGGGGGGGTCCACCATTTT
abundance: -; j_gene: TRBJ2-7; v_gene: TRBV7-2; d_gene: TRBD2; CDR3aa: CASSSSGLAVWF; CDR3nt: TGTGCCAGCAGCTCCTCTGGACTAGCGGTTTGGTTC
abundance: -; j_gene: TRBJ2-3; v_gene: TRBV5-8; d_gene: -; CDR3aa: CASSLTGRTDTQYF; CDR3nt: TGTGCCAGCAGCTTAACAGGGCGGACAGATACGCAGTATTTT
abundance: -; j_gene: TRBJ2-5; v_gene: TRBV7-2; d_gene: -; CDR3aa: CASSSTGKLYF; CDR3nt: TGTGCCAGCAGCTCCACCGGGAAATTGTACTTC
abundance: few; j_gene: TRBJ2-1; v_gene: TRBV29-1; d_gene: -; CDR3aa: CSTQGLSGYHNEQFF; CDR3nt: TGTAGTACTCAGGGGCTAAGTGGCTACCACAATGAGCAGTTCTTC
abundance: -; j_gene: TRBJ2-1; v_gene: TRBV4-2; d_gene: TRBD2; CDR3aa: CASSPMGEYSGEYEQFF; CDR3nt: TGTGCCAGCAGCCCTATGGGAGAGTATAGCGGGGAGTATGAGCAGTTCTTC
abundance: -; j_gene: TRBJ1-1; v_gene: TRBV10-3; d_gene: TRBD1; CDR3aa: CAIRDNYGQGGTEAFF; CDR3nt: TGTGCCATCAGAGATAACTACGGACAGGGGGGCACTGAAGCTTTCTTT
abundance: -; j_gene: TRBJ2-7; v_gene: TRBV7-9; d_gene: TRBD1; CDR3aa: CASSQIRQGATKQYF; CDR3nt: TGTGCCAGCAGCCAGATTCGACAGGGGGCGACGAAGCAGTACTTC
abundance: -; j_gene: TRBJ1-3; v_gene: TRBV5-5; d_gene: -; CDR3aa: CASSLADSSGNTIYF; CDR3nt: TGTGCCAGCAGCTTGGCCGACAGCTCTGGAAACACCATATATTTT
abundance: few; j_gene: TRBJ1-3; v_gene: TRBV29-1; d_gene: -; CDR3aa: CSAIVQASSSGNTIYF; CDR3nt: TGCAGCGCCATTGTGCAGGCATCAAGCTCTGGAAACACCATATATTTT
abundance: -; j_gene: TRBJ2-3; v_gene: TRBV24-1; d_gene: TRBD1; CDR3aa: CATSPGTGAVDTQYF; CDR3nt: TGTGCCACCAGCCCCGGGACAGGGGCGGTAGATACGCAGTATTTT
abundance: many; j_gene: TRBJ1-6; v_gene: TRBV9; d_gene: -; CDR3aa: CASSSLERNSPLHF; CDR3nt: TGTGCCAGCAGCTCCCTTGAGAGGAATTCACCCCTCCACTTT
abundance: once; j_gene: TRBJ1-2; v_gene: TRBV19; d_gene: TRBD1; CDR3aa: CASSSRQGGGYTF; CDR3nt: TGTGCCAGTAGTTCGCGACAGGGTGGTGGCTACACCTTC
abundance: -; j_gene: TRBJ1-2; v_gene: TRBV7-7; d_gene: -; CDR3aa: CASRSRDRRGDDYGYTF; CDR3nt: TGTGCTAGCAGATCGCGGGACCGACGTGGAGACGACTATGGCTACACCTTC
abundance: -; j_gene: TRBJ2-1; v_gene: TRBV19; d_gene: -; CDR3aa: CASSLDFNNEQFF; CDR3nt: TGTGCCAGCTCCCTAGATTTTAACAATGAGCAGTTCTTC
abundance: -; j_gene: TRBJ2-3; v_gene: TRBV15; d_gene: -; CDR3aa: CATSRGRARGTQYF; CDR3nt: TGTGCCACCAGCAGAGGACGGGCCAGGGGTACGCAGTATTTT